The rows below give T cell receptor beta chains drawn from one sample of a study of shared clonotypes between healthy human individuals. Some clones are missing from TCRdb's copy, which holds only in-frame ones; the method was immunoSEQ multiplex PCR. The sample has 550,000 to 850,000 clones, under 80% seen once; the top ten hold about 1.8%. Sequencing was performed on memory CD4+ T cells sorted from blood. The origin of the receptors is a woman younger than 45 in good health. The CDR3 runs from the conserved cysteine through the conserved F or W. A D gene is named only where the DNA matches it firmly. Some rows mark clone size as missing; the rest say once, few, many or name a class of expanded clone.

>TRBJ1-1|.|TRBV2|13|.
TGTGCCAGCACATCGAGGTTTTTCGCTGAAGCTTTCTTT
CASTSRFFAEAFF
>TRBJ1-2|.|TRBV5-1|15|.
TGCGCCAGCAGCTCAACCCACGGAGGTAGTGGTGGCTACACCTTC
CASSSTHGGSGGYTF
>TRBJ2-1|.|TRBV5-1|15|.
TGCGCCAGCAGCTTGCAGACTAGCTCCTACAATGAGCAGTTCTTC
CASSLQTSSYNEQFF
>TRBJ2-7|TRBD1|TRBV15|16|.
TGTGCCACCAGCAGGGGAACCGGGACAGGGATGCGGGAGCAGTACTTC
CATSRGTGTGMREQYF
>TRBJ2-1|.|TRBV5-1|16|.
TGCGCCAGCAGCCCGGAAGGACAGAGCTCCTACAATGAGCAGTTCTTC
CASSPEGQSSYNEQFF
>TRBJ2-7|TRBD2|TRBV10-3|15|.
TGTGCCCTCGGCGCTGGTAGCGGGAACACCTACGAGCAGTACTTC
CALGAGSGNTYEQYF
>TRBJ1-1|.|TRBV5-1|14|.
TGCGCCAGCAAACCACAGGGTACGAACACTGAAGCTTTCTTT
CASKPQGTNTEAFF
>TRBJ2-3|.|TRBV4-1|18|.
TGCGCCAGCAGCCAAGATCCGCGACAGAGATGGGGCACAGATACGCAGTATTTT
CASSQDPRQRWGTDTQYF
>TRBJ2-4|.|TRBV19|16|few
TGTGCCAGTAGTCAAGCGAAGAATCTAGCCAAAAACATTCAGTACTTC
CASSQAKNLAKNIQYF
>TRBJ2-7|.|TRBV29-1|13|few
TGCAGCGTCTCTCCTGGGGGCTCCTACGAGCAGTACTTC
CSVSPGGSYEQYF
>TRBJ1-3|TRBD1|TRBV11-2|18|many
TGTGCCAGCAGCCCAGCCCCGGGACAGGGGGAAGCTGGAAACACCATATATTTT
CASSPAPGQGEAGNTIYF
>TRBJ1-2|.|TRBV27|13|.
TGTGCCAGCAGTCCCTCAGGAGGGGGTGGCTACACCTTC
CASSPSGGGGYTF
>TRBJ2-1|.|TRBV5-1|12|.
TGCGCCAGCAGCTTGTCCCCGGGAAGGCAGTTCTTC
CASSLSPGRQFF
>TRBJ2-7|TRBD1|TRBV5-1|14|.
TGCGCCAGCAGCCCCGGACAGGTACGGAACGAGCAGTACTTC
CASSPGQVRNEQYF
>TRBJ2-1|.|TRBV5-1|15|few
TGCGCCAGCAGCTTGGCGTCGGGGGCGTACAATGAGCAGTTCTTC
CASSLASGAYNEQFF
>TRBJ1-2|TRBD1|TRBV2|13|few
TGTGCCAGCCAATCGACAGGGAACTATGGCTACACCTTC
CASQSTGNYGYTF
>TRBJ1-2|.|TRBV28|14|.
TGTGCCAGCAGTTTTGGGCTCTGGGGGTATGGCTACACCTTC
CASSFGLWGYGYTF
>TRBJ1-1|TRBD1|TRBV6-1|15|.
TGTGCCAGCAGGGCCGGGACAGGGGGCTCCACTGAAGCTTTCTTT
CASRAGTGGSTEAFF
>TRBJ2-1|.|TRBV2|12|.
TGTGCCAGCAGTGGGGGGTCAAATGAGCAGTTCTTC
CASSGGSNEQFF
>TRBJ2-7|TRBD1|TRBV5-1|15|.
TGCGCCAGCAGCCCACCGGGGACAGGGGCCTACGAGCAGTACTTC
CASSPPGTGAYEQYF
>TRBJ2-6|.|TRBV2|16|few
TGTGCCAGCAGTGAGACGGCTCACTCTGGGGCCAACGTCCTGACTTTC
CASSETAHSGANVLTF
>TRBJ1-5|.|TRBV19|12|.
TGTGCCAGTAAAGGGGACCTTCAGCCCCAGCATTTT
CASKGDLQPQHF
>TRBJ2-7|.|TRBV11-2|15|.
TGTGCCAGCAGCCCAAGGTGGTCGGACGCCTCCGAGCAGTACTTC
CASSPRWSDASEQYF
>TRBJ1-1|TRBD1|TRBV28|11|.
TGTTCCTCGACAGGGGCAACTGAAGCTTTCTTT
CSSTGATEAFF
>TRBJ2-1|TRBD2|TRBV15|15|.
TGTGCCACCAGCATTGGGACTAGCGGGAGGAATGAGCAGTTCTTC
CATSIGTSGRNEQFF
>TRBJ2-1|.|TRBV7-8|15|.
TGTGCCAGCAGCCCCCCCAGGGTAGGTTCGGATGAGCAGTTCTTC
CASSPPRVGSDEQFF
>TRBJ2-3|.|TRBV30|14|.
TGTGCCTGGAGACGGATAGCACAGCAAGATACGCAGTATTTT
CAWRRIAQQDTQYF
>TRBJ2-3|TRBD2|TRBV6-6|14|few
TGTGCCAGCACCCCTAGCGGGAGAACAGATACGCAGTATTTT
CASTPSGRTDTQYF
>TRBJ2-5|TRBD2|TRBV6-5|14|.
TGTGCCAGCAGTTTCCTCGGGGCTAGCGGGACCCAGTACTTC
CASSFLGASGTQYF
>TRBJ2-3|.|TRBV28|15|.
TGTGCCAGCAGTTTATGGGGGGATAGCACAGATACGCAGTATTTT
CASSLWGDSTDTQYF
>TRBJ2-1|TRBD2|TRBV4-2|15|.
TGTGCCAGCAGCCAAGGTCTAGCGGAAAACAATGAGCAGTTCTTC
CASSQGLAENNEQFF
>TRBJ2-1|.|TRBV29-1|8|.
TGCAGCGTTGAAGAGCAGTTCTTC
CSVEEQFF
>TRBJ2-4|TRBD1|TRBV4-2|17|many
TGTGCCAGCAGCCAGCCCGGACAGGGGGCCGCCAAAAACATTCAGTACTTC
CASSQPGQGAAKNIQYF
>TRBJ2-7|TRBD1|TRBV7-6|13|.
TGTGCCAGCACCGATGGGACAGCTCTCGAGCAGTACTTC
CASTDGTALEQYF
>TRBJ1-1|.|TRBV18|15|once
TGTGCCAGCTCAAAGGGACCCCCAGGAAACACTGAAGCTTTCTTT
CASSKGPPGNTEAFF
>TRBJ1-4|.|TRBV28|15|.
TGTGCCAGCAGTTTAGTACAGGCAACTAATGAAAAACTGTTTTTT
CASSLVQATNEKLFF
>TRBJ1-5|.|TRBV19|14|few
TGTGCCAGTAGTTCTCAGCAGGGCCCTCAGCCCCAGCATTTT
CASSSQQGPQPQHF
>TRBJ1-2|TRBD1|TRBV6-6|13|.
TGTGCCAGCAGCACAGGGGGATGGGATGGCTACACCTTC
CASSTGGWDGYTF
>TRBJ2-7|.|TRBV15|12|.
TGTGCCACCAGTAGTTCGCCGGGCGAGCAGTACTTC
CATSSSPGEQYF
>TRBJ1-5|.|TRBV28|12|.
TGTGCCAGCACCCAGAGCAATCAGCCCCAGCATTTT
CASTQSNQPQHF
>TRBJ1-2|.|TRBV6-1|14|many
TGTGCCAGCAGTGAATATAAGGGTGGCTATGGCTACACCTTC
CASSEYKGGYGYTF
>TRBJ1-3|TRBD1|TRBV19|13|.
TGTGCCAGTACCTCTAGGGGGCTCAACACCATATATTTT
CASTSRGLNTIYF
>TRBJ2-6|TRBD1|TRBV29-1|17|.
TGCAGCGTAACCCGCCGGGACAGGAACTCTGGGGCCAACGTCCTGACTTTC
CSVTRRDRNSGANVLTF
>TRBJ2-5|.|TRBV9|13|.
TGTGCCAGCAGCTCCCTGAGCCAAGAGACCCAGTACTTC
CASSSLSQETQYF
>TRBJ1-1|.|TRBV28|14|.
TGTGCCAGCAGTTCGCCGGTAGGAGGCACTGAAGCTTTCTTT
CASSSPVGGTEAFF
>TRBJ2-4|TRBD2|TRBV9|16|.
TGTGCCAGCAGCGGAGGACTAGCGGGACACAAAAACATTCAGTACTTC
CASSGGLAGHKNIQYF
>TRBJ2-7|.|TRBV6-1|13|.
TGTGCCAGCAGTGAAATGCTGGCCTACGAGCAGTACTTC
CASSEMLAYEQYF
>TRBJ2-1|TRBD2|TRBV9|15|.
TGTGCCAGCAGCTCAAGCGGGATAACCTACAATGAGCAGTTCTTC
CASSSSGITYNEQFF
>TRBJ2-7|TRBD1|TRBV5-4|16|.
TGTGCCAGCAGCTTGGCGTTGGGGACAGAGTCCTACGAGCAGTACTTC
CASSLALGTESYEQYF
>TRBJ1-1|.|TRBV28|14|few
TGTGCCAGCAGGGGCCCCACGGAGAACACTGAAGCTTTCTTT
CASRGPTENTEAFF
>TRBJ1-5|TRBD1|TRBV10-3|18|.
TGTGCCATCAGTGAACCGACAGGGTTGGAATCGGGCAATCAGCCCCAGCATTTT
CAISEPTGLESGNQPQHF
>TRBJ2-1|TRBD2|TRBV5-4|14|once
TGTGCCAGCAGGATAGCGGGAGGCAGGGATGAGCAGTTCTTC
CASRIAGGRDEQFF
>TRBJ2-1|.|TRBV28|16|few
TGTGCCAGCAGTTCCCCAGTGGGGGGACGGAGGAATGAGCAGTTCTTC
CASSSPVGGRRNEQFF
>TRBJ2-1|TRBD2|TRBV19|19|few
TGTGCCAGTAGTATTGATAGCGCTAGCGGGCCTTTTTTTATCAATGAGCAGTTCTTC
CASSIDSASGPFFINEQFF
>TRBJ2-1|TRBD1|TRBV19|16|once
TGTGCCAGGAAGACGGGCGTGACAGGGGGTATAGATGAGCAGTTCTTC
CARKTGVTGGIDEQFF
>TRBJ2-2|.|TRBV4-2|14|many
TGTGCCAGCAGTGGCGACTCGAACACCGGGGAGCTGTTTTTT
CASSGDSNTGELFF
>TRBJ2-1|TRBD2|TRBV5-1|13|.
TGCGCCAGCAGCTTATCGGGAGGGGATGAGCAGTTCTTC
CASSLSGGDEQFF
>TRBJ1-3|.|TRBV28|13|.
TGTGCCACCGCCAGGGTTAATGGAAACACCATATATTTT
CATARVNGNTIYF
>TRBJ2-3|.|TRBV30|13|.
TGTGCCTGGAGTCAACGGGGCACAGATACGCAGTATTTT
CAWSQRGTDTQYF
>TRBJ2-7|.|TRBV9|14|.
TGTGCCAGCAGCGTAGAGTCATTTCCCTACGAGCAGTACTTC
CASSVESFPYEQYF